This TCR beta chain appears in the sequencing data of a study of CD8 T cells in ankylosing spondylitis. Study-level points and caveats: Previously reported in reactive arthritis synovial fluid and blood were some of the motif variants. With a CD8+ phenotype, disease-linked clones were relatively rare in peripheral blood.

V was pared by 5 bases and J by 3 bases, with 4 bases of the junction left unmatched. Germline V gives CDR1 LNHDA, CDR2 SQIVND (reference sequence). The CDR3 sequence is 13 residues long. The sample holds a few counts of this clonotype. Antigen specificity is unknown. TCRdb re-analysed the 5' RACE reads in MiXCR, keeping a single row per CDR3 protein. Among approximately 350,000 distinct CDR3 sequences, over 12% were seen once, and the ten largest hold about 1%. The V gene is TRBV19, the J gene TRBJ2-7; 7 nucleotides match TRBD1. The sample consisted of blood, either unsorted or a sorted T cell fraction (not recorded which). The sequence was collected from a male donor with ankylosing spondylitis or in good health (not recorded which). The CDR3 DNA is TGTGCCAGTAGTGTAAGGGACAGCTACGAGCAGTACTTC. It specifies CASSVRDSYEQYF.